The entry below gives a single T cell receptor (beta chain) sequence along with its context. The antigen is not known. These data belong to a study of T cells in localized non-small cell lung cancer. General study points: Adjacent uninvolved lung tissue had the highest T cell clonality, exceeding tumor. The study detected a median approximately 54 of the top 100 tumor clones in adjacent lung.

Produced via immunoSEQ multiplex PCR; TCRdb's table is partial and in-frame only. The repertoire has about 33,000 clones, 91% of them found once; the top ten carry approximately 5%. The CDR3 totals 19 residues. J was trimmed by 0 bases and V by 0 bases; bases with no gene match: 10. CDR1 and CDR2 from the germline V gene are LGHNA and YNFKEQ. The sequenced sample was PBMCs, obtained before any cancer treatment. The V call is TRBV4-2, the J call TRBJ1-4; 7 nucleotides align to TRBD1. This sequence originates from a man aged 40-75 years with stage II lung adenocarcinoma. The CDR3 loop reads CASSQDVARGSATNEKLFF. The CDR3 region has the DNA TGTGCCAGCAGCCAAGATGTTGCCAGGGGGTCAGCAACTAATGAAAAACTGTTTTTT.